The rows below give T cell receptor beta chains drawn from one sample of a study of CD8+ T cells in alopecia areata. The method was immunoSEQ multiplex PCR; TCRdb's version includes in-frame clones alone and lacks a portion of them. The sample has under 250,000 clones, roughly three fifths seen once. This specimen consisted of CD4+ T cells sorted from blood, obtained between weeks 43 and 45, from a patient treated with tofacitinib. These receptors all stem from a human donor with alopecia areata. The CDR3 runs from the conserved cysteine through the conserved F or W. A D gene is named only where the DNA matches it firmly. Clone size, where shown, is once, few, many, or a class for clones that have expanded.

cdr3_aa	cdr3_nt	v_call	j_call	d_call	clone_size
CAWRVKGAQETQYF	TGTGCCTGGAGGGTAAAGGGGGCACAAGAGACCCAGTACTTC	TRBV30	TRBJ2-5	TRBD1	.
CASSLVEGSTGELFF	TGTGCCAGCAGCTTAGTGGAGGGAAGCACCGGGGAGCTGTTTTTT	TRBV11-1	TRBJ2-2	.	.
CASSYKGRETQYF	TGTGCCAGCAGCTACAAGGGAAGGGAGACCCAGTACTTC	TRBV27	TRBJ2-5	.	many
CAWSGLTGVTGELFF	TGTGCCTGGAGTGGGCTGACAGGGGTCACCGGGGAGCTGTTTTTT	TRBV30	TRBJ2-2	TRBD1	.
CASSGQSSYNSPLHF	TGTGCCAGCAGCGGACAGAGCTCCTATAATTCACCCCTCCACTTT	TRBV9	TRBJ1-6	.	.
CSTGVQGAPGETQYF	TGCAGCACTGGGGTACAGGGGGCGCCGGGGGAGACCCAGTACTTC	TRBV29-1	TRBJ2-5	TRBD1	few
CASILGGTLQNDGYTF	TGTGCCAGCATCCTCGGAGGGACTTTACAAAACGATGGCTACACCTTC	TRBV5-6	TRBJ1-2	.	.
CASSYTIRTGRGEQYF	TGCGCCAGCAGTTATACTATACGGACAGGTAGAGGCGAGCAGTACTTC	TRBV5-1	TRBJ2-7	TRBD1	.
CAWKPRGRDTGELFF	TGTGCCTGGAAACCGAGGGGTAGGGACACCGGGGAGCTGTTTTTT	TRBV30	TRBJ2-2	.	.
CASSQEYQGGEQYF	TGCGCCAGCAGCCAAGAGTACCAGGGGGGCGAGCAGTACTTC	TRBV4-1	TRBJ2-7	.	few